This T cell receptor (beta chain) was sequenced in a study of blood T cell repertoires in COVID-19. Study information: From the United States, Italy and Spain came samples of acute and convalescent COVID-19. Sample material is recorded as cDNA or gDNA derived from T cells, B-cell-depleted T cells, or PBMCs.

Under the authors' procedure: Researchers report that nucleated cell counts were estimated from reference gene primer amplification. Assay: immunoSEQ multiplex PCR; the TCRdb copy retains only in-frame clones and omits some. The D gene and trimming were derived from the DNA, and the V and J assignments and clone size from that table. This sample yields some 180,000 clones, of which approximately 83% are seen a single time; roughly 1.9% belongs to the top ten. This CDR3 contains 17 residues. After removal of 6 bases from V and 4 bases from J, the junction contained 10 bases not matched to a gene. Germline assignment: CDR1 SQVTM and CDR2 ANQGSEA.

Sample: peripheral blood. The source of this sequence is a woman older than 75 with acute or convalescent COVID-19. V is TRBV29-1 and J is TRBJ2-3; 16 nucleotides match TRBD2. CDR3 sequence reads: CSVGLGLAGGRADTQYF. In DNA, the CDR3 is TGCAGCGTCGGACTGGGACTAGCGGGGGGGCGGGCAGATACGCAGTATTTT.